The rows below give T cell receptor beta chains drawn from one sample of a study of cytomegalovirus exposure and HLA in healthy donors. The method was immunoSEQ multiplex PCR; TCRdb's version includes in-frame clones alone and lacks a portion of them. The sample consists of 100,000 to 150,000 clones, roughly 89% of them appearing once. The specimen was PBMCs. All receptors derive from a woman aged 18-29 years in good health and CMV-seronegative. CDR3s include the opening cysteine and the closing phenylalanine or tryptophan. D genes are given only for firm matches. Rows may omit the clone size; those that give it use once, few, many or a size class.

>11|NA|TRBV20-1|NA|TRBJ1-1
TGCAGTGCCGGGCCTGCGGGGGTAGCTTTCTTT
CSAGPAGVAFF
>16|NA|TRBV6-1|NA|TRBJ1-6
TGTGCCAGCAGTGAAGTTGCGGGGCGAAATAATTCACCCCTCCACTTT
CASSEVAGRNNSPLHF
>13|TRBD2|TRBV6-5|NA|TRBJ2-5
TGTGCCAGCAGTCCTAGCGGAGGAGAGACCCAGTACTTC
CASSPSGGETQYF
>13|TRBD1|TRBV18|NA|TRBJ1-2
TGTGCCAGCTCTTCGGGACAGGGCAATGGCTACACCTTC
CASSSGQGNGYTF
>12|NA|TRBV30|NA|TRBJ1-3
TGTGCCTGGAGTGTACGTTCCGGCCAGGGGTATTTT
CAWSVRSGQGYF
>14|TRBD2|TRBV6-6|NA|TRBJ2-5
TGTGCCACGGGGACTAGCGTAATCCAAGAGACCCAGTACTTC
CATGTSVIQETQYF
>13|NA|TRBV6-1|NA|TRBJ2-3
TGTGCCAGCAGTGACCCGAGCACAGATACGCAGTATTTT
CASSDPSTDTQYF
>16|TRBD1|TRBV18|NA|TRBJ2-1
TGTGCCAGCTCACCTTCGACAGGGTTATATACAGATGAGCAGTTCTTC
CASSPSTGLYTDEQFF
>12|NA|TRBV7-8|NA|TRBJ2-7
TGTGCCAGCAGCTTGACAGAATACGAGCAGTACTTC
CASSLTEYEQYF
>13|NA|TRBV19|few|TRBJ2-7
TGTGCCAGTAGTTCCTTGCAGGCCAACGAGCAGTACTTC
CASSSLQANEQYF
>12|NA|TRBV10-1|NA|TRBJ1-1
TGCGCCAGCAGTGGACAGTACACTGAAGCTTTCTTT
CASSGQYTEAFF
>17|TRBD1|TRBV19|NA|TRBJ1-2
TGTGCCAGTCACAAGTGGTATATGGGACAGGGGGATCGTGGCTACACCTTC
CASHKWYMGQGDRGYTF
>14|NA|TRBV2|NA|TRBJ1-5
TGTGCCAGCAGTGGAGGGATGAGAAATCAGCCCCAGCATTTT
CASSGGMRNQPQHF
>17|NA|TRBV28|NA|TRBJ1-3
TGTGCCAGCAGTTTCCACCAAAAGGGGGTGGGTGGAAACACCATATATTTT
CASSFHQKGVGGNTIYF
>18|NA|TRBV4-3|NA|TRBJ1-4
TGCGCCAGCAGCTTACACTCTGAGGGCCGGGAGGATAATGAAAAACTGTTTTTT
CASSLHSEGREDNEKLFF
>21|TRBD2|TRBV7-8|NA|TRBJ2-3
TGTGCCAGCAGCTTAGCGGGGGGGCTGGCTAGCGGGGTTGGGTACACAGATACGCAGTATTTT
CASSLAGGLASGVGYTDTQYF
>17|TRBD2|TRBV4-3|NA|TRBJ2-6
TGCGCCAGCAGCCACAATAGCGGGAGCGTTGGGGCCAACGTCCTGACTTTC
CASSHNSGSVGANVLTF
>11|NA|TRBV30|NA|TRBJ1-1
TGTGCCTGGACCCTTGACACTGAAGCTTTCTTT
CAWTLDTEAFF
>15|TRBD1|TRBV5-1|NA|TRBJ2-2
TGCGCCAGCAGCTCCGGGACAGGGGTCACCGGGGAGCTGTTTTTT
CASSSGTGVTGELFF
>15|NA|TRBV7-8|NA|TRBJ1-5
TGTGCCAGCAGCTTAGACAGGATCAGCAATCAGCCCCAGCATTTT
CASSLDRISNQPQHF
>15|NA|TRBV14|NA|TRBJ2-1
TGTGCCAGCAGCCAAGGACGGACTGTAGAGAATGAGCAGTTCTTC
CASSQGRTVENEQFF
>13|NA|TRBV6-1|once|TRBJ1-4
TGTGCCATAGCGCCGGAGTCGAATGAAAAACTGTTTTTT
CAIAPESNEKLFF
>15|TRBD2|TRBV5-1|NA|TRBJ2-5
TGCGCCAGCAGCTTTGGATTAGCGGGAGAGGAGACCCAGTACTTC
CASSFGLAGEETQYF
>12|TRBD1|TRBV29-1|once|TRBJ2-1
TGCAGCGGTGGACAGGGGATCGGTGAGCAGTTCTTC
CSGGQGIGEQFF
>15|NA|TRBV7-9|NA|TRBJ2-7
TGTGCCAGCAGCTTAGAGGGGCAGGGCCCCTACGAGCAGTACTTC
CASSLEGQGPYEQYF
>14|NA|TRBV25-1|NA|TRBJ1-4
TGTGCCAGCAGTGAGTCAGCTGGCGGTGAAAAACTGTTTTTT
CASSESAGGEKLFF
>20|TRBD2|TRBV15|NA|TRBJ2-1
TGTGCCACCAGCAGAGAGATAGACGGGACTAGCGGGAGTTTCTACAATGAGCAGTTCTTC
CATSREIDGTSGSFYNEQFF
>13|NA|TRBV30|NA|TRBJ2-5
TGTGCCTCCCTAAACTCGGGGGTCGGGACCCAGTACTTC
CASLNSGVGTQYF
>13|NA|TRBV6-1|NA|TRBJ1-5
TGTGCCAGCACTACGACAAGATCCCGGCCCCAGCATTTT
CASTTTRSRPQHF
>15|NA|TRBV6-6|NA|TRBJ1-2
TGTGCCAGCAGTTATCTAGACGGCCGAGAGGGCGGCTACACCTTC
CASSYLDGREGGYTF
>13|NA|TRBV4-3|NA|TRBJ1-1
TGCGCCAGCAGCCAAGTCAGGGACACTGAAGCTTTCTTT
CASSQVRDTEAFF
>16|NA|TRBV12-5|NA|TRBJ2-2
TGTGCTAGTGGTTTGGCGACCGCCGGGGTCACCGGGGAGCTGTTTTTT
CASGLATAGVTGELFF
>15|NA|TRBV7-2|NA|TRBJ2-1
TGTGCCAGCAGCGAGAGCTTGAGCTCCTACAATGAGCAGTTCTTC
CASSESLSSYNEQFF
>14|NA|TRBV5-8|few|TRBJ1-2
TGTGCCAGCAGCTCAGCGACAGACAACTATGGCTACACCTTC
CASSSATDNYGYTF